This T cell receptor (beta chain) emerged from a study of spatial heterogeneity in lung cancer (dated by TCRdb to the late 2010s). For context, the study as a whole: Beta-chain transcripts were consistently detected in greater numbers than alpha-chain transcripts, which likely reflected higher beta-chain transcript abundance. In tumor regions, TCR transcript counts showed a strong correlation with a T cell transcriptional module score from matched bulk RNA-seq. In the raw uncorrected reads, each unique combination of TCR and UMI appeared on average more than ten times. In non-small cell lung cancer, the study made a quantitative comparison of TCR alpha and beta repertoires among multiple tumor regions, matched nontumor lung and blood. Nonsynonymous mutation counts, determined by whole-exome sequencing of tumor tissue, were related to TCR repertoire features. At surgery, over 200 tumor regions, around 67 matched nontumor lung samples and 56 PBMC samples were TCR-sequenced for both alpha and beta chains.

To prepare the library, 5' RACE was applied. Sequencing took place on a NextSeq 500. The TCR library protocol attached a unique molecular identifier to each TCR cDNA molecule to allow correction of PCR and sequencing errors. Per the source publication's procedure: TCR identification, UMI-based error correction and CDR3 extraction were all carried out with Decombinator tools. TCRs above a frequency of 2 per 1,000, corresponding to the top 1% of the tumor frequency distribution, were defined as expanded. Expanded tumor TCRs statistically deemed absent (corrected P<0.05) from at least one tumor region were classed as regional, and all other expanded tumor TCRs were classed as ubiquitous. Renyi diversity was computed with the R vegan package after each repertoire had been subsampled 100 times to 5,000 TCRs. CDR3 similarity networks were constructed using string-kernel similarity of amino acid triplets, with links drawn between CDR3s whose pairwise similarity was above 0.82. TCRdb reprocessing: public reads trimmed at Q25 with fastp, clones called with MiXCR, in-frame beta chains kept. Rows are unified per CDR3 protein, each entry keeping the most common DNA and genes. Clone size and V and J calls follow TCRdb, not the original study. This sample lists 3,200 or so distinct CDR3 sequences; approximately 12% were detected once. The ten biggest clones cover roughly 8.1% of the sample.

The paper's findings and limits, for the study overall: A correlation was observed between the number of expanded intratumoral alpha and beta TCRs and the tumor nonsynonymous mutation count. TCR-seq coverage of tumor T cells was estimated to be only about 7% for alpha chains and more than 11% for beta chains. Confirming at a functional level the hypothesis that regional TCRs recognize regional mutations was considered to require additional single-cell paired TCR alpha and beta sequencing. Counts of ubiquitous and regional expanded TCRs were found to correlate with counts of ubiquitous and regional nonsynonymous mutations, respectively.

Including the terminal cysteine and phenylalanine, the CDR3 comprises 12 residues. Only the CDR3 region is kept as DNA, spanning 36 bases read in frame from base 1. The CDR1 and CDR2 encoded by the germline V gene are KGHSH and LQKENI. V was cut back by 2 bases and J by 9 bases, leaving a gap of 7 bases between them. Judged by its sample share, this clonotype qualifies as large (0.1 to 1%). Its antigen has not been determined. Base-call qualities are not available, and no considerably larger clone is one nucleotide away. The sample's time point, from its label and the paper: sample taken at primary tumor resection. Samples were obtained from approximately 72 patients with early-stage, untreated non-small cell lung cancer from the lung TRACERx cohort. Without any cell sorting, TCR sequencing was performed on whole RNA extracted either from tumor and nontumor lung tissue or from cryopreserved PBMC samples. A patient was chosen for TCR sequencing only when enough RNA was available from at least two tumor regions. Tumor and adjacent nontumor lung specimens were reviewed by a lung pathologist before selection.

The chain employs TRBV18 and TRBJ2-2; a confident D gene designation cannot be given. The material sequenced was lung tumor tissue, taken at surgery. The receptor's source is a male donor with early-stage non-small cell lung cancer. The DNA sequence is TGTGCCAGCTCACCAACGGCCCGGGAGCTGTTTTTT. Protein translation: CASSPTARELFF. When the CDR3 is completed using the reference TRBV18 and TRBJ2-2 genes on either side, the full variable domain is NAGVMQNPRHLVRRRGQEARLRCSPMKGHSHVYWYRQLPEEGLKFMVYLQKENIIDESGMPKERFSAEFPKEGPSILRIQQVVRGDSAAYFCASSPTARELFFGEGSRLTVL.